This T cell receptor (beta chain) was identified in a study of blood T cell repertoires in COVID-19. The table came from immunoSEQ multiplex PCR; TCRdb's copy has only in-frame clones and leaves some out. In the table there are 150,000 to 200,000 clones, approximately 83% of which are singletons. Material: PBMCs or T cells enriched from blood (not recorded which). The TCR comes from a woman aged 55 to 70 who had recovered from COVID-19.

CDR3 nucleotides: TGTGCCAGCAGTGACCAGGGGACATCACAAGAGACCCAGTACTTC. Residues: CASSDQGTSQETQYF. The chain uses TRBV2 and TRBJ2-5; tentative D call: TRBD1 (6 bases). Trimming cost V 3 bases and J 2 bases, with 13 bases left between them. The CDR3 has 15 amino acids. Germline V gene lookup returns CDR1 SNHLY and CDR2 FYNNEI.